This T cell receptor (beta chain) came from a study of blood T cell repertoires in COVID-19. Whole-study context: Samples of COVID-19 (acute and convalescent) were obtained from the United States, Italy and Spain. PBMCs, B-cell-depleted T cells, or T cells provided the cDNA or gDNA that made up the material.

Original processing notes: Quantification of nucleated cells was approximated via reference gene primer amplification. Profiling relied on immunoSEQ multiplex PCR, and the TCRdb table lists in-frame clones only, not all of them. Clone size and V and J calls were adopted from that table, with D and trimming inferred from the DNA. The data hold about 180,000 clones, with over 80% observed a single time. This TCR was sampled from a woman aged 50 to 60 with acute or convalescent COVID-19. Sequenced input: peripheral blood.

The DNA of the CDR3 is TGTGCCACCAGTGATCTCGACAGGGTTGGGGAGACCCAGTACTTC. Amino acids: CATSDLDRVGETQYF. V and J are TRBV24-1 and TRBJ2-5; 7 nucleotides line up with TRBD1. The CDR3 consists of 15 residues. CDR1 is KGHDR and CDR2 is SFDVKD in the germline V gene. V lost 3 bases and J lost 5; bases outside the gene matches: 8.